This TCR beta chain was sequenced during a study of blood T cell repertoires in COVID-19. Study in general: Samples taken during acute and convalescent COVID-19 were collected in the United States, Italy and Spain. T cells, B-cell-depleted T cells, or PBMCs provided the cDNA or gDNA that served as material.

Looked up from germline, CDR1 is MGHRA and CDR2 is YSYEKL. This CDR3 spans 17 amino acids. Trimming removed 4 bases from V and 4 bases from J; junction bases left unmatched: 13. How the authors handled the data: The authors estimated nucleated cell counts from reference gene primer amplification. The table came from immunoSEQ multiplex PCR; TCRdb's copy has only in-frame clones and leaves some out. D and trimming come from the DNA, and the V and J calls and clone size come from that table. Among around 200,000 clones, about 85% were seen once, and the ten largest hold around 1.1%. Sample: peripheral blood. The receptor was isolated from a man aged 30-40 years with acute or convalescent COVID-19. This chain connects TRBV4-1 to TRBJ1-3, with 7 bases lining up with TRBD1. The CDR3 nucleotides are TGCGCCAGCAGCCGGTCAAATCCACAGGGGTCCGGAAACACCATATATTTT. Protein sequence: CASSRSNPQGSGNTIYF.